This T cell receptor (beta chain) was found in a study of blood T cell repertoires in COVID-19. CDR3 size: 13 residues. The V gene lost 6 bases and the J gene lost 8 bases, with 16 bases spanning the gap. Per the study methods: Estimation of nucleated cell counts was performed using reference gene primer amplification. Sequenced by immunoSEQ multiplex PCR; TCRdb stores in-frame clones only, minus some. V, J and clone size are those of that table, while D and trimming were read from the DNA. The table has some 33,000 clones, about 90% seen once. This sequence joins TRBV12-3 or TRBV12-4 and TRBJ1-2, with D unresolved. This receptor was identified in a human donor in a cohort sampled during active COVID-19. Input material: peripheral blood. CDR3 nucleotide sequence: TGTGCCAGCAGCGCGGCCCGGGGTCGCGGCTACACCTTC. This codes for CASSAARGRGYTF.